This T cell receptor beta chain originates from a study of CD8+CD57+ T cells in acquired aplastic anemia. Template material for TCR beta VDJ and CDR3 profiling consisted of genomic DNA. TCRdb ran MiXCR on the reads and lists one entry per CDR3 protein. The sample includes hundreds of thousands of distinct CDR3 sequences, roughly 50% of them seen just once. As concerns this clonotype: Its specificity is unknown.

Overall study findings and caveats: Between patients and controls, CD8+ Simpson's diversity did not vary significantly.

Germline trimming cut 4 bases from V and 3 bases from J; bases unmatched to any gene: 14. CDR1 and CDR2 from the germline V gene are SEHNR and FQNEAQ (reference sequence). This CDR3 has 17 residues. The chain has TRBV7-9 and TRBJ2-7; 8 nucleotides agree with TRBD1. The origin of this receptor is a human donor with severe aplastic anemia or a healthy control (not recorded which). The material sequenced was sorted CD4+, CD8+, or CD8+CD57+ T cells (not recorded which) from PBMCs. The CDR3 here is CASSSGPSGQAVYEQYF. The CDR3 coding sequence is TGTGCCAGCAGCTCCGGCCCGTCGGGACAGGCCGTCTACGAGCAGTACTTC.